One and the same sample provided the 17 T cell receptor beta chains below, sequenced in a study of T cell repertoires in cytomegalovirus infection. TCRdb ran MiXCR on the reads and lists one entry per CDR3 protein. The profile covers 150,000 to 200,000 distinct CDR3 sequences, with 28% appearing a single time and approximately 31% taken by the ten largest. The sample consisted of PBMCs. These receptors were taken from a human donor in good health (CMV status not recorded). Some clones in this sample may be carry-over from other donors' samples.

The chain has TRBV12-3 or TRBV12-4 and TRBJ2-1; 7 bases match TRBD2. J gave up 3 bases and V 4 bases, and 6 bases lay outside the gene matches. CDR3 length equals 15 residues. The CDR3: CASSSSGVNYNEQFF. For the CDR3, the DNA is TGTGCCAGCAGTTCCAGCGGGGTTAACTACAATGAGCAGTTCTTC.

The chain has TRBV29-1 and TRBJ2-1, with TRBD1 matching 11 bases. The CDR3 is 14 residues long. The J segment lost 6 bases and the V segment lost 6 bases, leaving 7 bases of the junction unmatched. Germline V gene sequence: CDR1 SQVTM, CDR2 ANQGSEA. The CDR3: CSVVWDRGVNEQFF. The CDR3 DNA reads TGCAGCGTAGTTTGGGACAGGGGGGTCAATGAGCAGTTCTTC.

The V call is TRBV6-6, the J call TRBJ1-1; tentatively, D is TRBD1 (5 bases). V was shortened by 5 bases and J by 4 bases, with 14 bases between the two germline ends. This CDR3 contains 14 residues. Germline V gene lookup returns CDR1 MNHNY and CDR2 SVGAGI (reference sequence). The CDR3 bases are TGTGCCAGCAGTCACCCCAGCCAGGGCACTGAAGCTTTCTTT. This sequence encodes CASSHPSQGTEAFF.

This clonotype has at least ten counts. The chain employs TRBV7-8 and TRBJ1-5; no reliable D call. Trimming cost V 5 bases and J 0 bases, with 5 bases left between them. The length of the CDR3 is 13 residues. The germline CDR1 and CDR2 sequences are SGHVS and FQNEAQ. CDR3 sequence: CASSPTSNQPQHF. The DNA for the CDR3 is TGTGCCAGCAGCCCAACTAGCAATCAGCCCCAGCATTTT. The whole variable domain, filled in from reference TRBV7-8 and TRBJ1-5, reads GAGVSQSPRYKVAKRGQDVALRCDPISGHVSLFWYQQALGQGPEFLTYFQNEAQLDKSGLPSDRFFAERPEGSVSTLKIQRTQQEDSAVYLCASSPTSNQPQHFGDGTRLSIL.

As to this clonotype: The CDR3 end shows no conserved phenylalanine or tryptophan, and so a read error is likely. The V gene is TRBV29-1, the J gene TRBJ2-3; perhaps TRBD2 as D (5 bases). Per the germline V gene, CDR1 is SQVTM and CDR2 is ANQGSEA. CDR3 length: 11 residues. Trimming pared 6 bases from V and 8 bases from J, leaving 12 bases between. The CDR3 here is CSVGAGPTQYL. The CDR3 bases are TGCAGCGTCGGTGCGGGCCCTACGCAGTATCTT.

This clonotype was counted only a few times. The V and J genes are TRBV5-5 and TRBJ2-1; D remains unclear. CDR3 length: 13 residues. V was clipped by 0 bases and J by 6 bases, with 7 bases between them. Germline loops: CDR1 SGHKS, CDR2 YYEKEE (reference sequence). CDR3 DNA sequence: TGTGCCAGCAGCTTGGGTTTATTCAATGAGCAGTTCTTC. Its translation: CASSLGLFNEQFF.

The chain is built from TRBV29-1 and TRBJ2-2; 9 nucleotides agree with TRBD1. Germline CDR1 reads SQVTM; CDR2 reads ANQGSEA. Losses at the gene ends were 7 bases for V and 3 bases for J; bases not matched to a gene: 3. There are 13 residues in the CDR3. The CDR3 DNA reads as TGCAGCGGGGGACAGGGTGACACCGGGGAGCTGTTTTTT. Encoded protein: CSGGQGDTGELFF.

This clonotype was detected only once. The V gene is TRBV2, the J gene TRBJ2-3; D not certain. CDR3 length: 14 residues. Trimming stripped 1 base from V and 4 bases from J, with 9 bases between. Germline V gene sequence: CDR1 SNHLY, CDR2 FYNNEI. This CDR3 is CASSEEGYADTQYF. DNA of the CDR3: TGTGCCAGCAGTGAAGAAGGATATGCAGATACGCAGTATTTT.

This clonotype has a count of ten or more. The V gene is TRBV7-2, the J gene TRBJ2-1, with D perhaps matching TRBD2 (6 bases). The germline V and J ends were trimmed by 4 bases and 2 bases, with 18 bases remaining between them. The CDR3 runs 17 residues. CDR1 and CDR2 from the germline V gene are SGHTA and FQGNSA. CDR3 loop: CASSYRLVGVTYNEQFF. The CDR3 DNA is TGTGCCAGCAGCTACCGACTAGTGGGGGTTACCTACAATGAGCAGTTCTTC.

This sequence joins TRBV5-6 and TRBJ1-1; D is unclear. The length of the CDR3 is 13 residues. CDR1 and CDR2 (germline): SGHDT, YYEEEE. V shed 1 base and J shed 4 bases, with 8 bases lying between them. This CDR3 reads CASSLTDGTEAFF. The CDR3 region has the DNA TGTGCCAGCAGCTTGACGGACGGCACTGAAGCTTTCTTT.

The CDR3 DNA follows: TGCGCCAGCAGCTCCACGATAGGGGAGTGGAATGAGCAGTTCTTC. Protein product: CASSSTIGEWNEQFF. The rearrangement joins TRBV5-1 to TRBJ2-1; D may match TRBD1 or TRBD2 (5 bases each). The V end lost 3 bases, the J end lost 7 bases, and 17 bases lay between the germline ends. The CDR3 totals 15 residues. Germline lookup yields CDR1 SGHRS and CDR2 YFSETQ.

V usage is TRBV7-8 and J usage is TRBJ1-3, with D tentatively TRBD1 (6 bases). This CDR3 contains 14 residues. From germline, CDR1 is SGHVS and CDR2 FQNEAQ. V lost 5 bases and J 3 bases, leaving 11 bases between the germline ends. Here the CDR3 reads CASSAYRVGNTIYF. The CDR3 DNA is TGTGCCAGCAGCGCGTACAGGGTTGGAAACACCATATATTTT. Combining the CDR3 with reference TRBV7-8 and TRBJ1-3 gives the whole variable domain GAGVSQSPRYKVAKRGQDVALRCDPISGHVSLFWYQQALGQGPEFLTYFQNEAQLDKSGLPSDRFFAERPEGSVSTLKIQRTQQEDSAVYLCASSAYRVGNTIYFGEGSWLTVV.

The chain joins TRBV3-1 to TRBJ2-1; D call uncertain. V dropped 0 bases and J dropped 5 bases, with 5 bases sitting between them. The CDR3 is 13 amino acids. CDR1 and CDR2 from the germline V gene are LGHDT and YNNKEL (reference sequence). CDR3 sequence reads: CASSQDRNNEQFF. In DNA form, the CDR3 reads TGTGCCAGCAGCCAAGACAGGAACAATGAGCAGTTCTTC.

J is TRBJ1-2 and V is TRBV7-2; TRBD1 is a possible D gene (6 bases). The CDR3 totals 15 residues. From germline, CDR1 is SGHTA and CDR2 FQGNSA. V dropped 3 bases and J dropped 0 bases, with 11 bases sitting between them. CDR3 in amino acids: CASSFTGSANYGYTF. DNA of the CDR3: TGTGCCAGCAGCTTTACAGGGTCCGCTAACTATGGCTACACCTTC.

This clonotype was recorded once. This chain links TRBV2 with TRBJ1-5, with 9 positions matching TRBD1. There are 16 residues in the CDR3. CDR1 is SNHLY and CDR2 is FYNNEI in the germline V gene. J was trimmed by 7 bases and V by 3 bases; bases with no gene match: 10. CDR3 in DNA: TGTGCCAGCAGTGAGATAGGGACAGGGAGTAGACAGCCCCAGCATTTT. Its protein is CASSEIGTGSRQPQHF.

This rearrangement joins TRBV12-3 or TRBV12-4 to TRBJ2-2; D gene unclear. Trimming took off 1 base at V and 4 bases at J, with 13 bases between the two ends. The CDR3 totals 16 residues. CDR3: CASSLGLAESTGELFF. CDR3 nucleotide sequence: TGTGCCAGCAGTTTAGGTCTGGCAGAAAGCACCGGGGAGCTGTTTTTT.

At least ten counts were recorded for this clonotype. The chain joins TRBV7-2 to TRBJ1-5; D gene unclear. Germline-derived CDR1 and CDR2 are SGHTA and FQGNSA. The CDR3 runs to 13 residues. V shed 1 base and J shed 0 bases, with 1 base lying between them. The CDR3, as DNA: TGTGCCAGCAGCTTAGTTAGCAATCAGCCCCAGCATTTT. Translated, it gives CASSLVSNQPQHF.